These T cell receptor beta chains were read from a single sample in a study of blood T cell repertoires in COVID-19. Generated by immunoSEQ multiplex PCR, the TCRdb table keeps only in-frame clones and is missing some. The sample gives 55,000 to 80,000 clones, roughly 87% of which show up once; approximately 10% is in the top ten. Sequencing input: peripheral blood. The receptors were sampled from a man aged 80 or over with acute or convalescent COVID-19. The CDR3 runs from the conserved cysteine through the conserved F or W. A D gene is named only where the DNA matches it firmly. A clone size is listed for some rows: how often the clone was seen (once, few, many), or a class if it is expanded.

-,TRBJ1-5,TRBV7-9,-,CASSASQGGGNQPQHF,TGTGCCAGCAGCGCATCTCAGGGTGGGGGCAATCAGCCCCAGCATTTT
-,TRBJ2-4,TRBV7-3,TRBD1,CASSPYNSGGRNIQYF,TGTGCCAGCAGCCCGTACAACTCAGGGGGTAGGAACATTCAGTACTTC
few,TRBJ1-3,TRBV5-5,-,CAGGSYGNTIYF,TGTGCCGGGGGCTCTTATGGAAACACCATATATTTT
-,TRBJ1-5,TRBV21-1,-,CASSKMTGEGQPQHF,TGTGCCAGCAGCAAAATGACAGGGGAAGGACAGCCCCAGCATTTT
few,TRBJ1-1,TRBV6-5,-,CASGRNTEAFF,TGTGCCAGCGGGAGGAACACTGAAGCTTTCTTT
-,TRBJ1-1,TRBV11-2,-,CASSSGLGVTEAFF,TGTGCCAGCAGCTCGGGGTTGGGAGTCACTGAAGCTTTCTTT
-,TRBJ1-1,TRBV30,TRBD1,CAWMWPGGEAFF,TGTGCCTGGATGTGGCCAGGGGGTGAAGCTTTCTTT
-,TRBJ1-1,TRBV7-2,-,CASSFGGAGTEAFF,TGTGCCAGCAGCTTTGGGGGCGCCGGCACTGAAGCTTTCTTT
-,TRBJ1-2,TRBV12-3/TRBV12-4,TRBD1,CASSYTGGQGYTF,TGTGCCAGCAGCTATACAGGGGGCCAGGGCTACACCTTC
-,TRBJ1-5,TRBV2,TRBD1,CASRRTGIYQPQHF,TGTGCCAGCAGGAGGACAGGGATTTATCAGCCCCAGCATTTT
-,TRBJ1-1,TRBV28,-,CASNSQGAAFF,TGTGCCAGCAACTCACAGGGTGCGGCTTTCTTT
-,TRBJ2-3,TRBV4-1,-,CASSSGEGTDTQYF,TGCGCCAGCAGCTCGGGGGAAGGCACAGATACGCAGTATTTT
-,TRBJ2-2,TRBV5-6,-,CASSFPGGELFF,TGTGCCAGCAGCTTCCCGGGCGGGGAGCTGTTTTTT
-,TRBJ2-1,TRBV6-2/TRBV6-3,TRBD2,CASSSGLAGKNEQFF,TGTGCCAGCAGCTCGGGACTAGCGGGGAAAAATGAGCAGTTCTTC
-,TRBJ1-2,TRBV27,-,CASSLSVEPLRQGYTF,TGTGCCAGCAGTTTAAGTGTAGAGCCCTTGAGGCAAGGCTACACCTTC
-,TRBJ1-1,TRBV18,TRBD1,CASSPSPTGDTEAFF,TGTGCCAGCTCACCCTCCCCGACAGGGGACACTGAAGCTTTCTTT
once,TRBJ1-2,TRBV12-3/TRBV12-4,-,CASSLSSYGYTF,TGTGCCAGCAGTTTGTCCAGTTATGGCTACACCTTC
-,TRBJ1-2,TRBV12-3/TRBV12-4,-,CASSLQGNYGYTF,TGTGCCAGCAGTTTACAGGGAAACTATGGCTACACCTTC
-,TRBJ1-6,TRBV1,-,CTSSQDHRVGSPLHF,TGCACCAGCAGCCAAGATCACAGAGTCGGTTCACCCCTCCACTTT
-,TRBJ2-2,TRBV29-1,TRBD1,CSARELGGPNTGELFF,TGCAGCGCCCGAGAATTAGGGGGCCCGAACACCGGGGAGCTGTTTTTT
-,TRBJ1-1,TRBV4-1,-,CASSQEGGVVGSRDNTEAFF,TGCGCCAGCAGCCAAGAGGGGGGGGTAGTTGGGTCCCGCGATAACACTGAAGCTTTCTTT
-,TRBJ1-6,TRBV5-4,-,CASSLEQGIRPLHF,TGTGCCAGCAGCTTGGAACAGGGCATACGACCCCTCCACTTT
once,TRBJ2-2,TRBV7-3,TRBD1,CASSLGQGFTGELFF,TGTGCCAGCAGCTTGGGACAGGGGTTCACCGGGGAGCTGTTTTTT
-,TRBJ2-7,TRBV18,-,CASSPRRGYEQYF,TGTGCCAGCTCACCAAGGAGGGGATACGAGCAGTACTTC
-,TRBJ1-3,TRBV7-6,-,CASSLNGGSGNTIYF,TGTGCCAGCAGCTTAAATGGCGGGTCCGGAAACACCATATATTTT
-,TRBJ2-3,TRBV5-4,-,CASSLDGTPRYTDTQYF,TGTGCCAGCAGCTTGGATGGGACTCCTCGTTATACAGATACGCAGTATTTT
once,TRBJ2-5,TRBV5-1,TRBD2,CASSLGGTNQETQYF,TGCGCCAGCAGTCTGGGGGGGACCAACCAAGAGACCCAGTACTTC
once,TRBJ2-5,TRBV5-1,TRBD1,CASSLGQGAWETQYF,TGCGCCAGCAGCTTGGGACAGGGGGCCTGGGAGACCCAGTACTTC
-,TRBJ2-3,TRBV29-1,TRBD2,CSVGTSGGPFDTQYF,TGCAGCGTTGGGACTAGCGGGGGCCCCTTTGATACGCAGTATTTT
-,TRBJ1-6,TRBV2,-,CASNRGLVSPLHF,TGTGCCAGCAATCGGGGACTGGTTTCACCCCTCCACTTT
-,TRBJ1-5,TRBV6-5,TRBD1,CASRAGQVNQPQHF,TGTGCCAGCAGGGCAGGACAGGTCAATCAGCCCCAGCATTTT
-,TRBJ2-2,TRBV24-1,-,CATREGKGAAYTGELFF,TGTGCCACCAGGGAGGGCAAAGGGGCGGCGTACACCGGGGAGCTGTTTTTT
-,TRBJ2-1,TRBV10-2,-,CASSASGDAYNEQFF,TGCGCCAGCAGTGCTTCGGGGGATGCCTACAATGAGCAGTTCTTC
-,TRBJ1-5,TRBV2,-,CASSLLLYQPQHF,TGTGCCAGCAGTCTCCTACTCTATCAGCCCCAGCATTTT
once,TRBJ1-2,TRBV6-5,TRBD1,CASSYRRTGNYGYTF,TGTGCCAGCAGTTACCGCAGGACAGGGAACTATGGCTACACCTTC
few,TRBJ1-1,TRBV25-1,TRBD1,CASSEGTVNTEAFF,TGTGCCAGCAGTGAGGGGACAGTGAACACTGAAGCTTTCTTT
-,TRBJ2-5,TRBV3-1/TRBV3-2,-,CASSQEVEGTQYF,TGTGCCAGCAGCCAAGAAGTCGAGGGGACCCAGTACTTC
-,TRBJ2-5,TRBV19,TRBD1,CASSTGQNRETQYF,TGTGCCAGTAGTACGGGACAGAATCGGGAGACCCAGTACTTC
once,TRBJ1-2,TRBV6-5,-,CASIGVANYGYTF,TGTGCCAGCATCGGGGTGGCTAACTATGGCTACACCTTC
-,TRBJ2-3,TRBV5-1,TRBD2,CASSLGLAGADTQYF,TGCGCCAGCAGCTTGGGACTAGCGGGGGCAGATACGCAGTATTTT
-,TRBJ2-3,TRBV9,-,CASSVDSLNPDTQYF,TGTGCCAGCAGCGTAGACTCGTTAAACCCAGATACGCAGTATTTT
-,TRBJ1-1,TRBV5-1,-,CASSLAAQMNTEAFF,TGCGCCAGCAGCTTGGCCGCACAGATGAACACTGAAGCTTTCTTT
-,TRBJ1-1,TRBV6-5,TRBD1,CASSKKQGTEAFF,TGTGCCAGCAGTAAAAAACAGGGGACTGAAGCTTTCTTT
-,TRBJ1-1,TRBV18,-,CASSQTGNTEAFF,TGTGCCAGCTCTCAGACAGGGAACACTGAAGCTTTCTTT